These T cell receptor beta chains were read from a single sample in a study of blood T cell repertoires in COVID-19. Produced via immunoSEQ multiplex PCR; TCRdb's table is partial and in-frame only. In the table there are fewer than 200,000 clones, about 88% of which are singletons. Sequenced input: peripheral blood. Every receptor here comes from a man in his sixties with acute or convalescent COVID-19. Both conserved end residues are part of each CDR3. D genes are given only for firm matches.

d_call	v_call	j_call	cdr3_aa
TRBD1	TRBV2	TRBJ2-7	CASSGSTGGSYEQYF
.	TRBV6-5	TRBJ1-5	CASRFGVKPQHF
TRBD1	TRBV27	TRBJ1-5	CASSPHRRTGGSFLNQPQHF
.	TRBV6-6	TRBJ2-2	CASSYRVETGELFF
TRBD1	TRBV7-9	TRBJ1-1	CASSLRQGAENTEAFF
TRBD1	TRBV19	TRBJ1-6	CASSTGQGPNSPLHF
.	TRBV6-5	TRBJ2-7	CASTGKGGSYEQYF
TRBD1	TRBV19	TRBJ1-2	CASTYRGSDYGYTF
.	TRBV7-9	TRBJ2-3	CASSLRGAGETDTQYF
.	TRBV5-1	TRBJ2-3	CASSLLGLPEAQYF
.	TRBV30	TRBJ1-1	CAWSEAVTEAFF
.	TRBV6-6	TRBJ2-5	CASSSPDGQGETQYF
.	TRBV11-3	TRBJ2-2	CASSLGGFAGELFF
.	TRBV27	TRBJ2-1	CASCRDSVYNEQFF
.	TRBV12-3/TRBV12-4	TRBJ1-2	CASRKGGGGGYTF
TRBD2	TRBV29-1	TRBJ2-5	CSVGGGRETQYF
TRBD2	TRBV30	TRBJ2-2	CAWSLGGGADTGELFF
TRBD1	TRBV5-4	TRBJ2-7	CASSPSQRGLDEQYF
TRBD1	TRBV10-1	TRBJ1-2	CASSDALRTGDYYGYTF
TRBD2	TRBV5-5	TRBJ2-1	CASRSGLGPDEQFF
TRBD1	TRBV24-1	TRBJ2-2	CATWTGPLGELFF
TRBD2	TRBV7-3	TRBJ2-3	CASSLAGNPPDTQYF
TRBD1	TRBV9	TRBJ1-5	CASSATGTDNQPQHF
.	TRBV11-2	TRBJ2-7	CASSFASSPGEQYF
.	TRBV11-3	TRBJ2-7	CASSFPGEDEQYF
TRBD1	TRBV10-3	TRBJ2-7	CAISGQGANEQYF
.	TRBV6-5	TRBJ2-5	CASSTDSLSTQYF
.	TRBV6-2/TRBV6-3	TRBJ1-2	CASSYHSTPNYGYTF
.	TRBV7-9	TRBJ1-4	CASSFGLTTNEKLFF
TRBD2	TRBV24-1	TRBJ2-2	CATSDLLAGYANTGELFF
.	TRBV5-1	TRBJ1-2	CASSLGQVYGYTF
.	TRBV7-8	TRBJ1-3	CASSFQVPSSGNTIYF
TRBD1	TRBV5-1	TRBJ2-7	CASSLTGGSNYEQYF
.	TRBV18	TRBJ1-5	CASSGEFRQPQHF
.	TRBV24-1	TRBJ1-1	CAPGAGHWNTEAFF
.	TRBV28	TRBJ2-7	CASRTGTSSVEQYF
TRBD1	TRBV7-9	TRBJ2-5	CASSPWDRGQETQYF
TRBD1	TRBV29-1	TRBJ2-6	CSGQGDGANVLTF
TRBD1	TRBV7-8	TRBJ1-2	CASSVRQGSNYGYTF
.	TRBV6-5	TRBJ1-2	CASSYGLSYGYTF
.	TRBV14	TRBJ1-1	CASSQVQGQSEAFF
TRBD2	TRBV11-2	TRBJ2-3	CASSTPGGLADTQYF
.	TRBV19	TRBJ1-2	CASNQDNNYGYTF